The clone carrying this T cell receptor (beta chain) was detected only a few times. Germline V gene data show CDR1 as MDHEN and CDR2 as SYDVKM. The CDR3 runs 15 residues. With 5 bases removed from V and 4 bases from J, the gap between germline ends came to 16 bases. Via MiXCR, TCRdb re-called the RACE reads, giving one row per CDR3 protein. Altogether roughly 100,000 distinct CDR3 sequences are present, just under 9% being singletons, with the ten largest covering approximately 2.8%. The time point was: healthy volunteer bleed at 2 weeks. Unfractionated whole blood yielded the extracted total RNA. This entry is derived from a study of human T cells and chemical hapten exposure.

The receptor's source is a female donor in good health. Some clones in this sample may be carry-over from other donors' samples. The V and J genes are TRBV28 and TRBJ2-3; possibly TRBD2 for D (6 bases). Material: whole blood. CDR3 in amino acids: CASSPGTSTSDTQYF. The CDR3 bases are TGTGCCAGCAGTCCTGGGACTTCAACATCAGATACGCAGTATTTT.